The clone carrying this T cell receptor (beta chain) was counted ten times or more. Its antigen is unknown. The authors produced cDNA by 5'RACE using 10-nucleotide random UMIs. Over 160 million TCR-beta sequences from 15-18 subjects were obtained in each sequencing run. TCRdb re-called the 5' RACE reads through MiXCR, storing one row per CDR3 protein. Of roughly 60,000 distinct CDR3 sequences listed, about an eighth are singletons. The data are from a study of neurological immune-mediated disorders. The study's findings and limits: Across subjects, no CDR3 amino acid sequence appeared in expanded clones of more than one subject, a finding that suggested private repertoires in all groups.

Unsorted libraries used 2 million PBMCs kept at -80 degrees C. This sequence originates from a man aged 60 to 75 in good health. Sample: PBMCs.

As DNA, the CDR3 is TGTGCCAGCAGCCGACCGGGACAGGGGGCCTACGAGCAGTACTTC. It codes for CASSRPGQGAYEQYF. The genes are TRBV5-5 and TRBJ2-7; TRBD1 aligns across 11 bases. This CDR3 comprises 15 residues. Germline CDR1 SGHKS, CDR2 YYEKEE (reference sequence). The junction had 5 bases not matched to a gene; V was cut back by 4 bases and J by 2 bases.